One T cell receptor (beta chain) is described in this entry. Its antigen is still unknown. Measured with immunoSEQ multiplex PCR; TCRdb has only the in-frame clones, and not every one. The sample consists of hundreds of thousands of clones, around 97% of them appearing once. The data were obtained in a study of shared clonotypes between healthy human individuals. Study-level points and caveats: Sequencing of the sorted subsets was shown by rarefaction to be incomplete despite large depth. Specimens sampled were limited to blood, with tissue repertoires likely differing.

This CDR3 contains 19 residues. The germline gives CDR1 MNHEY, CDR2 SMNVEV (reference sequence). Germline trimming cut 5 bases from V and 7 bases from J; bases unmatched to any gene: 22. The sample consisted of naive CD4+ T cells sorted from blood. Subset indicated: CD45RA+ positively selected. The receptor's source is a woman in her twenties or thirties in good health. The chain has TRBV27 and TRBJ2-1; 8 bases are shared with TRBD2. For the CDR3, the DNA is TGTGCCAGCAGTAAACGCCCAACAACTCCGGGACTAGACTCGAATGAGCAGTTCTTC. It yields the protein CASSKRPTTPGLDSNEQFF.